This entry is about one TCR beta chain. Its antigen is still unknown. Qualities for individual bases were not recorded, and no much larger clone is one base off. CD8 naive samples were CD45RO-negative cells positively selected for CCR7, giving a CD45RA+CCR7+ population that excluded TemRA cells. Healthy HIV-negative adults with no recently reported acute infections or vaccinations were included as donors. Every donor was a Caucasian adult living in Nashville, Tennessee, USA. Blood was collected by leukapheresis, and PBMCs were isolated by Ficoll-Histopaque density gradient centrifugation and then cryopreserved in liquid nitrogen vapor phase. Purity and quantity of every magnetically sorted T cell population were checked by analytical flow cytometry. Each sorted fraction had its genomic DNA isolated and then quantified by UV absorbance on a Nanodrop 2000c. CDR1 and CDR2 are drawn from the germline V gene: SGDLS, YYNGEE. The junction carries 12 bases between V and J, which are trimmed by 0 bases and 2 bases respectively. Spanning cysteine to phenylalanine, the CDR3 consists of 15 amino acids. Only CDR3 DNA is held: 45 bases, read in frame from base 1.

TCR CDR3 regions were amplified from genomic DNA by multiplex PCR using the deep immunoSEQ assay. For each cell subset, the extracted genomic DNA was distributed evenly across all wells of several immunoSEQ 96-well plates, and each plate served as one replicate. For sorted subsets, each replicate PCR was loaded with approximately 190 ng genomic DNA, equivalent to about 30,000 T cell genomes. The purified libraries were quantified using a Qubit 3.0 fluorometer, sized with a Bioanalyzer 2100, and then quantified again using the KAPA Library Quantification kit. Each immunoSEQ 96-well plate was sequenced on its own single-read 150-cycle Illumina NextSeq 550 flow cell. The authors processed their data as follows. Because the immunoSEQ output included only junctional sequences and no quality scores, the filtering could not be the same as the filtering used for full-length reads. To assign V/J genes and CDR3, sequences were annotated using PyIR, a Python wrapper for IgBLAST v1.9, with IMGT germline references. Reads were filtered out if the reads had weak V/J assignments (E-value above 1e-6), no CDR3, stop codons, out-of-frame junctions, or ambiguous translated residues. V3J clonotypes were defined as sequences sharing an identical inferred V gene, J gene, and CDR3 amino acid sequence. To compute the percentage overlap between repertoires, the number of shared unique clonotypes was divided by the size of the smaller repertoire. Richness of each repertoire was evaluated using RTK rarefaction, the Chao1 estimator, and Recon v2.1 estimates of unobserved clonotypes. For all TCRbeta clonotypes obtained by the gDNA method from several donors, generation probabilities were computed with OLGA. This is the immuneACCESS table as TCRdb keeps it, with only in-frame sequences that have V and J called. A part of the clones is gone; compared with another copy, unresolved V genes explain less than half, and the rest is unexplained. V and J calls and clone size are those listed in that table; D and trimming were worked out from the DNA. The sample includes about 820,000 clones, with nearly 95% observed a single time. Jointly, the top ten make up more than 20% of the sample.

The source of the sample is a study of shared clonotypes between healthy human individuals (dated by TCRdb to about 2020). Study-wide context: The cohort included three men and a couple of women between 18 and 49 years of age. Per donor, leukapheresis produced somewhere between about 0.9 and 9.5 billion PBMCs. For each donor, three plates each were used for CD4 naive and CD4 memory, two plates were used for CD8 naive, and one plate was used for CD8 memory. The study deeply sequenced blood TCR repertoires of several healthy adults to estimate repertoire size and the extent of clonotype sharing between individuals. To increase sequencing depth and limit assay-specific biases, TCR repertoire library preparation and sequencing were carried out by different laboratories using diverse techniques.

Results the study describes overall, beyond this receptor: The small number of donors limited the genetic and exposure-history diversity represented. Across a handful of donors, approximately 5% of naive CD4, approximately 4% of naive CD8, about 2.3% of memory CD4, and about 0.44% of memory CD8 clonotypes were shared. Larger estimated clonotype richness was generally found for naive subsets than for memory subsets. Higher generation probabilities were observed for clonotypes shared by all four sorted-subset donors than for non-shared clonotypes. Incomplete sequencing was indicated by rarefaction of sorted-subset datasets, despite the large sequencing depth. Pairwise subsampling indicated that sequencing depth was expected to affect the degree of clonotype sharing among donors. Only blood was sampled, and tissue TCR repertoires likely differ from those in blood.

The chain links TRBV9 with TRBJ2-7; the D gene is possibly TRBD1 or TRBD2, each agreeing over 5 bases. The specimen was naive CD8+ T cells sorted from blood. In light of the paper, this sample's cell subset or site label describes: CD45RA+CCR7+. This receptor was obtained from a man aged 25-45 years in good health. The DNA is TGTGCCAGCAGCGTAGCCGGGGACGGCACCTACGAGCAGTACTTC. Its product reads: CASSVAGDGTYEQYF.